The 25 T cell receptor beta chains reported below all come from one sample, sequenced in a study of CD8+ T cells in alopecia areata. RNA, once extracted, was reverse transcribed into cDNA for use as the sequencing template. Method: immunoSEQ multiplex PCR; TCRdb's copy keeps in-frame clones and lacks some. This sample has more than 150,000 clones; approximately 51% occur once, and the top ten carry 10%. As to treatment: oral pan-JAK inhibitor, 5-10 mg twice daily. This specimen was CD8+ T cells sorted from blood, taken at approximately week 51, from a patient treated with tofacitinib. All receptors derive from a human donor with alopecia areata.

The CDR3 DNA sequence: TGTGCCAGCAGCAAGATCGGGGGCAACACTGAAGCTTTCTTT. It translates to CASSKIGGNTEAFF. The rearrangement joins TRBV27 to TRBJ1-1; the D gene is possibly TRBD1 (6 bases). With 6 bases removed from V and 2 bases from J, the gap between germline ends came to 13 bases. The germline gives CDR1 MNHEY, CDR2 SMNVEV (reference sequence). CDR3 size: 14 residues.

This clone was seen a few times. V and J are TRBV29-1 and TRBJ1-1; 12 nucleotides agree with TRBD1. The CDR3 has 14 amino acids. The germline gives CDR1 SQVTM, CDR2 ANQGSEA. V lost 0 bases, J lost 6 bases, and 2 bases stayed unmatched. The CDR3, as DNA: TGCAGCGTTGAAGACTGGGACAGGGGGCCTGAAGCTTTCTTT. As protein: CSVEDWDRGPEAFF.

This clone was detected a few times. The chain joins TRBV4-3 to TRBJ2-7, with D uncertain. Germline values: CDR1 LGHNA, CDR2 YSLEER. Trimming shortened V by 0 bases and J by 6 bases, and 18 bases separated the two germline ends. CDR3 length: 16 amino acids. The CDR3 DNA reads TGCGCCAGCAGCCAAGATCTGGCAGGTCTGTTGGTCGAGCAGTACTTC. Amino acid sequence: CASSQDLAGLLVEQYF.

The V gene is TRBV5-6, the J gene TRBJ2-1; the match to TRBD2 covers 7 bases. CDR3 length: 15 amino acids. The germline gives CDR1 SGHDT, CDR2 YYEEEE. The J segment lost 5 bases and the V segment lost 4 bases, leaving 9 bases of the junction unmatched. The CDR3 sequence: CASSRGEADDNEQFF. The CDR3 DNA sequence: TGTGCCAGCAGCCGGGGGGAGGCGGACGACAATGAGCAGTTCTTC.

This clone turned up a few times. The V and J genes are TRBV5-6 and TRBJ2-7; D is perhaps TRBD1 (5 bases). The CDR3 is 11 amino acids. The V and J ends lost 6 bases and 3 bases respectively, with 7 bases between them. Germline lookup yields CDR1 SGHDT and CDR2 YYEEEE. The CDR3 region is CASTDSYEQYF. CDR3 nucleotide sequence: TGTGCCAGCACCGACAGCTACGAGCAGTACTTC.

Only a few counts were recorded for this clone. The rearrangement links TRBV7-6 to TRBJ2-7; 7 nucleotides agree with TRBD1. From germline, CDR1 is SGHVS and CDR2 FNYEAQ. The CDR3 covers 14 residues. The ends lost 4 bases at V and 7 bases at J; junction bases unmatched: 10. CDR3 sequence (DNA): TGTGCCAGCAGCTCCAATAGTGGGGGACAGGAGCAGTACTTC. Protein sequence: CASSSNSGGQEQYF.

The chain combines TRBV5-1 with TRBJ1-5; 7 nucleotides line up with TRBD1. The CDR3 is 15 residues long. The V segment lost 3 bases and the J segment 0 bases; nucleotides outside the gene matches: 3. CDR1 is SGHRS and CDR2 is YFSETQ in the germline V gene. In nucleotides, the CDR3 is TGCGCCAGCAGCTCATCAGGGGGTAGCAATCAGCCCCAGCATTTT. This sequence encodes CASSSSGGSNQPQHF.

The CDR3 DNA reads as TGTGCCAGCAGATCTTGGGAAGAGGGAACTGAAGCTTTCTTT. It translates to CASRSWEEGTEAFF. This chain uses TRBV6-5 with TRBJ1-1, with D unclear. CDR1 is MNHEY, CDR2 SVGAGI, per germline. The CDR3 contains 14 residues. The germline V and J ends were trimmed by 6 bases and 5 bases, with 16 bases remaining between them.

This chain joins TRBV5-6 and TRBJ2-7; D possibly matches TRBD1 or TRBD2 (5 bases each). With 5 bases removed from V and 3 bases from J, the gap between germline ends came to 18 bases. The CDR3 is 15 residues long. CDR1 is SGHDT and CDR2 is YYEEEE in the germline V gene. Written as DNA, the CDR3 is TGTGCCAGCAGTTTTCCGGGGCCAGGAGTCTACGAGCAGTACTTC. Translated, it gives CASSFPGPGVYEQYF.

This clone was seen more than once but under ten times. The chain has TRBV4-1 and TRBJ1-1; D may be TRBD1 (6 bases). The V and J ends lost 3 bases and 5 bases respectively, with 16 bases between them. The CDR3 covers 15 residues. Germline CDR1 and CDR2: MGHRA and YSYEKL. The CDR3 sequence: CASSHTRDMPTEAFF. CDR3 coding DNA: TGCGCCAGCAGCCACACTAGGGACATGCCAACTGAAGCTTTCTTT.

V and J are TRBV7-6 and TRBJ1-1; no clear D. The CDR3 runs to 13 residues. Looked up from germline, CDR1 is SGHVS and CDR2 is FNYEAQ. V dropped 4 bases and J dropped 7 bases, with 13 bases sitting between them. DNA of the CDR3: TGTGCCAGCAGCTCCCGCCCGGCCATTGAAGCTTTCTTT. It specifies CASSSRPAIEAFF.

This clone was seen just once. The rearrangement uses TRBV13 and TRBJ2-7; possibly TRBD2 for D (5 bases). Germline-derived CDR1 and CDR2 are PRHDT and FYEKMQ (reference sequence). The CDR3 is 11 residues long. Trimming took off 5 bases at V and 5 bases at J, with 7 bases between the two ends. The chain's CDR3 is CASSRRDEQYF. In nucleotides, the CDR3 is TGTGCCAGCAGCCGGCGGGACGAGCAGTACTTC.

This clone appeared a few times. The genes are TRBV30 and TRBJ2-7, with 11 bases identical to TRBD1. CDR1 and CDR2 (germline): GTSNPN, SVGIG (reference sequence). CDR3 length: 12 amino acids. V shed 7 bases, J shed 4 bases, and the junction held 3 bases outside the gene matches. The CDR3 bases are TGTGCCTCGGACAGGGGGCTTTACGAGCAGTACTTC. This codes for CASDRGLYEQYF.

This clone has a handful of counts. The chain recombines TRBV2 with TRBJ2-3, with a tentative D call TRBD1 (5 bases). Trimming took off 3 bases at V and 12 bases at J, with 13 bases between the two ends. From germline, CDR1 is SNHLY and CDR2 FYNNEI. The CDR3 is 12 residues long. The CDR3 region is CASSDGQGIQYF. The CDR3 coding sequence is TGTGCCAGCAGTGACGGGCAGGGAATTCAGTATTTT.

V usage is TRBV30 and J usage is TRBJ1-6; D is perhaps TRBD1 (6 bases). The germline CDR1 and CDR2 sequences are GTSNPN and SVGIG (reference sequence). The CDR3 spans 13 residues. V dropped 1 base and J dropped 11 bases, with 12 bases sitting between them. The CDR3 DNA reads TGTGCCTGGAGTGAACAGGGAGATACACCCCTCCACTTT. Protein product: CAWSEQGDTPLHF.

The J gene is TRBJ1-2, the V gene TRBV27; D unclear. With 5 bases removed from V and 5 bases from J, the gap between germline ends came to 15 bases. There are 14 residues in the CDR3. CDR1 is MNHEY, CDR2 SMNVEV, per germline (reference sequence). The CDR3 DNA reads TGTGCCAGCAGTCCACTGCCGGGAGGGTATGGCTACACCTTC. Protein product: CASSPLPGGYGYTF.

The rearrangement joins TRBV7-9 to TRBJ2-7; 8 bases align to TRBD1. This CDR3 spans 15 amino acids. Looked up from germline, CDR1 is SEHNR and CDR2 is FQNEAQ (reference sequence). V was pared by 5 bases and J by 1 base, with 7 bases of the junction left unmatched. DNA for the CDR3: TGTGCCAGCAGCCTTGGGACAGGAGGTTCCTACGAGCAGTACTTC. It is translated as CASSLGTGGSYEQYF.

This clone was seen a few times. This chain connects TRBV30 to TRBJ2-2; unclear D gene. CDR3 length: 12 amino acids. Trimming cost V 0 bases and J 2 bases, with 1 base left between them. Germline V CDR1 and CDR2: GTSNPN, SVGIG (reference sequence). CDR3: CAWSVNTGELFF. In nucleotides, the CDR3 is TGTGCCTGGAGTGTAAACACCGGGGAGCTGTTTTTT.

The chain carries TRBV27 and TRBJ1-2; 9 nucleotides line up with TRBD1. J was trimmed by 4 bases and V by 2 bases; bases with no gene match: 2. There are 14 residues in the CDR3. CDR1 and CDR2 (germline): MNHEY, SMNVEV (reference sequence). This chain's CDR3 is CASSLRTGVYGYTF. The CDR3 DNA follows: TGTGCCAGCAGTTTAAGGACAGGGGTCTATGGCTACACCTTC.

The chain's CDR3 is CASSGQRNTEAFF. The CDR3 region has the DNA TGTGCCAGCTCCGGACAGAGAAACACTGAAGCTTTCTTT. The chain joins TRBV7-3 to TRBJ1-1; TRBD1 might be the D (6 bases). From germline, CDR1 is SGHTA and CDR2 FQGTGA. V was clipped by 8 bases and J by 2 bases, with 12 bases between them. The CDR3 sequence is 13 residues long.

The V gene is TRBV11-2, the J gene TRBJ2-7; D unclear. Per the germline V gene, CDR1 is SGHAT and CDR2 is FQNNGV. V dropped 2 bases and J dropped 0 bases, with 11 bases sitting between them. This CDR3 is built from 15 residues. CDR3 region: CASSLLDWSSYEQYF. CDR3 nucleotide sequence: TGTGCCAGCAGCTTACTTGACTGGAGCTCCTACGAGCAGTACTTC.

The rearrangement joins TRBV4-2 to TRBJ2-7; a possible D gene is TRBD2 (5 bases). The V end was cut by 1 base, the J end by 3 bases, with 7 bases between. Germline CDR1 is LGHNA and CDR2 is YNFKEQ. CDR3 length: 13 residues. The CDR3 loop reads CASSQVRGYEQYF. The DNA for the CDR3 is TGTGCCAGCAGCCAAGTTCGGGGCTACGAGCAGTACTTC.

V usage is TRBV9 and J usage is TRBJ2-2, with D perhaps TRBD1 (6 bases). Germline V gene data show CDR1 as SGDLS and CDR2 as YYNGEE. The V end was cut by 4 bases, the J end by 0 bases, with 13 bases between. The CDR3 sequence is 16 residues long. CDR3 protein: CASSPRDTTNTGELFF. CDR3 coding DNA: TGTGCCAGCAGCCCAAGGGACACGACGAACACCGGGGAGCTGTTTTTT. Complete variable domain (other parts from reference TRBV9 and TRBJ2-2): DSGVTQTPKHLITATGQRVTLRCSPRSGDLSVYWYQQSLDQGLQFLIQYYNGEERAKGNILERFSAQQFPDLHSELNLSSLELGDSALYFCASSPRDTTNTGELFFGEGSRLTVL.

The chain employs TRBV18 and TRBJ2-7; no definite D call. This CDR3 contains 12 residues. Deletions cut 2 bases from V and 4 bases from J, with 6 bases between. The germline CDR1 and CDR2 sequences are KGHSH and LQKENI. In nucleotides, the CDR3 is TGTGCCAGCTCACCAGGGTTATACGAGCAGTACTTC. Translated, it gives CASSPGLYEQYF.

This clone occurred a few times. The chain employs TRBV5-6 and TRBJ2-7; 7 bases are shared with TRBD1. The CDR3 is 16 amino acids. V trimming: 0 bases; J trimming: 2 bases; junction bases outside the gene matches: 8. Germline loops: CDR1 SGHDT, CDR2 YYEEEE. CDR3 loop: CASSLGPGQIPYEQYF. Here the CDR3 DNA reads TGTGCCAGCAGCTTGGGCCCGGGACAGATCCCCTACGAGCAGTACTTC. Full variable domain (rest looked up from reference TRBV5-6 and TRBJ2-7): DAGVTQSPTHLIKTRGQQVTLRCSPKSGHDTVSWYQQALGQGPQFIFQYYEEEERQRGNFPDRFSGHQFPNYSSELNVNALLLGDSALYLCASSLGPGQIPYEQYFGPGTRLTVT.